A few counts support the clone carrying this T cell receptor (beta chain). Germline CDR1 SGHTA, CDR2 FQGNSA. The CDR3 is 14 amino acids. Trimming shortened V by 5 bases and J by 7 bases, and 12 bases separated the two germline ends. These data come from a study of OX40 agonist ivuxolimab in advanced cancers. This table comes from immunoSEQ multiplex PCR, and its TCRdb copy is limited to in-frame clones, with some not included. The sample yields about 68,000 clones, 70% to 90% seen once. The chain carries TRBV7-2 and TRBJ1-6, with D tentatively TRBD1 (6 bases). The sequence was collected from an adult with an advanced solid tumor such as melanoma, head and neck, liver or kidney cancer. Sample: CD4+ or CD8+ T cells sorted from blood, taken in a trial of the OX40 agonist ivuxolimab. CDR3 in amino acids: CASSPQGPNSPLHF. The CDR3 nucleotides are TGTGCCAGCAGCCCGCAGGGGCCCAATTCACCCCTCCACTTT.